This T cell receptor beta chain was sequenced for a study of graft-versus-host responses after intestinal transplantation. The wider study: Recipients were all induced with anti-thymocyte globulin, then given tacrolimus and steroids for approximately three years. Study-wide points: The recipient marrow held GvH clones, and some of them showed up first in ileum or blood.

The CDR3 totals 18 residues. V lost 1 base to trimming and J lost 1 base, with 17 bases between them. Germline-derived CDR1 and CDR2 are SGHNT and YYREEE (reference sequence). On this clone: No antigen is known for it.

Clones were read by immunoSEQ multiplex PCR, and TCRdb kept only the in-frame ones, dropping some. The sample shows approximately 80,000 clones, roughly nine tenths of them seen only once. Specimen: unstimulated CD4+ T cells sorted from spleen or lymph node cells, collected before intestinal transplant. The sequence came from a human donor who received an intestinal transplant. The genes are TRBV5-4 and TRBJ2-2; D possibly corresponds to TRBD1 (6 bases). CDR3 sequence: CASSLLGSGVGNTGELFF. CDR3 sequence (DNA): TGTGCCAGCAGCTTGTTGGGATCAGGGGTCGGGAACACCGGGGAGCTGTTTTTT.